These 14 T cell receptor beta chains share one sample of origin, sequenced in a study of cytomegalovirus exposure and HLA in healthy donors. TCRdb's copy holds only in-frame clones and misses some; the assay was immunoSEQ multiplex PCR. The sample has about 160,000 clones, approximately 86% seen once. The sample was PBMCs. The receptor source for this set is a woman aged 18-30 years in good health and CMV-seronegative.

This clone appeared once. The J gene is TRBJ1-2, the V gene TRBV27; tentatively, D is TRBD1 (6 bases). Germline CDR1 reads MNHEY; CDR2 reads SMNVEV (reference sequence). Trimming shortened V by 6 bases and J by 0 bases, and 14 bases separated the two germline ends. CDR3 length: 15 amino acids. CDR3 sequence: CASRPWTATNYGYTF. CDR3 DNA: TGTGCCAGCAGACCATGGACAGCGACTAACTATGGCTACACCTTC.

This rearrangement joins TRBV11-2 to TRBJ2-7; tentatively, D is TRBD2 (5 bases). This CDR3 is 14 amino acids long. The germline V gene encodes CDR1 SGHAT and CDR2 FQNNGV. V was trimmed by 5 bases and J by 2 bases, leaving 13 bases between them. CDR3 coding DNA: TGTGCCAGCAGCAAAAGCGGAAATCCCTACGAGCAGTACTTC. It is translated as CASSKSGNPYEQYF.

This clone was seen ten or more times. The V call is TRBV18, the J call TRBJ1-5, with TRBD1 matching over 11 bases. CDR3 length: 15 residues. The germline V gene encodes CDR1 KGHSH and CDR2 LQKENI. J lost 7 bases, V lost 0 bases, and 2 bases had no gene match. CDR3 sequence (DNA): TGTGCCAGCTCACCACCGGGGACAGGGGGACAGCCCCAGCATTTT. Its translation: CASSPPGTGGQPQHF. The variable domain in full, completed from reference TRBV18 and TRBJ1-5, reads NAGVMQNPRHLVRRRGQEARLRCSPMKGHSHVYWYRQLPEEGLKFMVYLQKENIIDESGMPKERFSAEFPKEGPSILRIQQVVRGDSAAYFCASSPPGTGGQPQHFGDGTRLSIL.

V gene TRBV9 combines with J gene TRBJ2-5, with 10 bases identical to TRBD1. There are 15 residues in the CDR3. V shed 3 bases, J shed 4 bases, and the junction held 6 bases outside the gene matches. The germline gives CDR1 SGDLS, CDR2 YYNGEE. This chain's CDR3 is CASSATGGAGETQYF. The CDR3 region has the DNA TGTGCCAGCAGCGCGACAGGGGGCGCGGGAGAGACCCAGTACTTC. The entire variable domain, with the rest obtained from reference TRBV9 and TRBJ2-5, is as follows: DSGVTQTPKHLITATGQRVTLRCSPRSGDLSVYWYQQSLDQGLQFLIQYYNGEERAKGNILERFSAQQFPDLHSELNLSSLELGDSALYFCASSATGGAGETQYFGPGTRLLVL.

In its sample, this clone was seen a few times. This sequence joins TRBV5-1 and TRBJ1-2, with a weak D call TRBD1 (6 bases). Germline V gene sequence: CDR1 SGHRS, CDR2 YFSETQ. The CDR3 consists of 14 residues. With 4 bases removed from V and 2 bases from J, the gap between germline ends came to 12 bases. The CDR3 DNA sequence: TGCGCCAGCAGCCGGGGCCAGGGGAACTATGGCTACACCTTC. Protein: CASSRGQGNYGYTF.

The chain uses TRBV29-1 and TRBJ1-1; 7 nucleotides match TRBD1. The CDR3 contains 13 residues. CDR1 SQVTM and CDR2 ANQGSEA come from the germline V gene. The J segment lost 1 base and the V segment lost 7 bases, leaving 6 bases of the junction unmatched. Here the CDR3 DNA reads TGCAGCGGGGCCGGGACAGAGAACACTGAAGCTTTCTTT. Translated, it gives CSGAGTENTEAFF. Variable domain in full (rest from reference TRBV29-1 and TRBJ1-1): SAVISQKPSRDICQRGTSLTIQCQVDSQVTMMFWYRQQPGQSLTLIATANQGSEATYESGFVIDKFPISRPNLTFSTLTVSNMSPEDSSIYLCSGAGTENTEAFFGQGTRLTVV.

The gene calls are TRBV18 and TRBJ1-5, with TRBD1 matching over 9 bases. The CDR3 runs 16 residues. Per the germline V gene, CDR1 is KGHSH and CDR2 is LQKENI. V gave up 1 base and J gave up 7 bases; unmatched junction bases: 8. CDR3 in amino acids: CASSPRAGQGEQPQHF. The CDR3 bases are TGTGCCAGCTCACCACGGGCGGGACAGGGAGAACAGCCCCAGCATTTT.

The chain combines TRBV5-1 with TRBJ2-3; the D gene is possibly TRBD2 (6 bases). In germline, CDR1 is SGHRS, CDR2 YFSETQ. Trimming removed 4 bases at V and 4 bases at J, with 16 bases between. The CDR3 length is 15 residues. Here the CDR3 reads CASSQREKAADTQYF. In DNA, the CDR3 is TGCGCCAGCAGCCAACGGGAGAAAGCGGCAGATACGCAGTATTTT.

This clone was detected once. The chain couples TRBV7-3 to TRBJ2-1, with D hard to call. Deletions cut 5 bases from V and 9 bases from J, with 11 bases between. Germline lookup yields CDR1 SGHTA and CDR2 FQGTGA. This CDR3 comprises 12 residues. CDR3 bases: TGTGCCAGCAGCCACGGGTCGGGTGAGCAGTTCTTC. Encoded protein: CASSHGSGEQFF.

The rearrangement links TRBV7-2 to TRBJ2-5, with TRBD2 matching over 9 bases. Germline trimming cut 8 bases from V and 0 bases from J; bases unmatched to any gene: 4. The length of the CDR3 is 14 residues. Germline CDR1 SGHTA, CDR2 FQGNSA. CDR3 in amino acids: CASEASGDQETQYF. DNA for the CDR3: TGTGCCAGCGAGGCTAGCGGGGACCAAGAGACCCAGTACTTC.

The chain couples TRBV27 to TRBJ2-5, with a weak D call TRBD2 (6 bases). Between the trimmed V and J ends, which lost 7 bases and 9 bases, there was a span of 21 bases. This CDR3 is 14 amino acids long. CDR1 and CDR2 (germline): MNHEY, SMNVEV (reference sequence). CDR3 sequence reads: CASMRGEEIGAQYF. Here the CDR3 DNA reads TGTGCCAGCATGAGAGGGGAGGAGATTGGGGCCCAGTACTTC.

This sequence joins TRBV1 and TRBJ2-3; TRBD2, the table's D call, was not compared with the DNA. TRBV1 is marked as a pseudogene. This CDR3 has 16 amino acids. The CDR3 DNA reads as TGCACCAGCAGCCCCGACTGCCCTTTGGGAGCAGATACGCAGTATTTT. Its translation is CTSSPDCPLGADTQYF.

J is TRBJ2-7 and V is TRBV7-2; 8 bases agree with TRBD2. The V gene's germline CDR1 is SGHTA and CDR2 FQGNSA. J lost 2 bases, V lost 1 base, and 4 bases had no gene match. This CDR3 has 15 amino acids. This CDR3 reads CASSLGVAGTYEQYF. Here the CDR3 DNA reads TGTGCCAGCAGCTTAGGGGTAGCGGGGACCTACGAGCAGTACTTC.

The rearrangement joins TRBV4-1 to TRBJ1-2; D gene ambiguous. The V end lost 4 bases, the J end lost 6 bases, and 21 bases lay between the germline ends. The CDR3 sequence is 16 residues long. CDR1 MGHRA and CDR2 YSYEKL come from the germline V gene. DNA for the CDR3: TGCGCCAGCAGCCGCGAAGGATCGGACTTATTGGATGGCTACACCTTC. Protein sequence: CASSREGSDLLDGYTF.